This section outlines one T cell receptor (beta chain) sequence together with its context. Trimming removed 11 bases from V and 2 bases from J, with 11 bases in between. The CDR3 runs to 12 residues. The V gene's germline CDR1 is SNHLY and CDR2 FYNNEI. The data belong to a study of technical replicates of blood from a few donors. Assay used: immunoSEQ multiplex PCR; TCRdb lists only in-frame clones, some missing. The sample lists about 90,000 clones, 85% to 95% seen once, with approximately 0.3% in the top ten. Sequencing was done on a sample of T cells isolated from PBMCs. The chain couples TRBV2 to TRBJ2-3; possible D gene TRBD2, 6 bases. This TCR was recovered from a human donor in good health. This CDR3 is CACGGVTDTQYF. The CDR3 nucleotides read TGTGCCTGCGGCGGGGTCACAGATACGCAGTATTTT.